Reported below is one T cell receptor beta chain. What it binds is not known. This sample is drawn from a study of OX40 agonist ivuxolimab in advanced cancers. Study details: Hepatocellular carcinoma, melanoma, renal cell or head and neck cancer occurred in dose-escalation patients.

Method: immunoSEQ multiplex PCR; TCRdb's copy keeps in-frame clones and lacks some. This sample carries about 77,000 clones, 87% of them seen once, and the ten largest clones take 6.2%. Overall study results and limits: The authors did not determine the antigen specificity of the expanded peripheral T cells.

Trimming left V 0 bases short and J 5 bases short, with 12 bases between. The CDR3 contains 15 residues. The germline CDR1 and CDR2 sequences are SGHRS and YFSETQ. The sample consisted of CD4+ or CD8+ T cells sorted from blood, taken in a trial of the OX40 agonist ivuxolimab. This rearrangement joins TRBV5-1 to TRBJ2-1; weak D call: TRBD2 (6 bases). This TCR came from an adult with an advanced solid tumor such as melanoma, head and neck, liver or kidney cancer. CDR3 DNA: TGCGCCAGCAGCTTGGCTGGGGGGAAGCACAATGAGCAGTTCTTC. Encoded protein: CASSLAGGKHNEQFF.